This is a list of T cell receptor beta chains from one sample in a study of blood T cell repertoires in COVID-19. Sequencing was performed with immunoSEQ multiplex PCR; in TCRdb, only in-frame clones are kept and a portion is missing. The sample has a few hundred thousand clones, 87% seen once. Source material: PBMCs or T cells enriched from blood (not recorded which). The receptors were gathered from a man aged 25-40 years in a cohort exposed to, infected with or recovered from COVID-19 (not recorded which). Both conserved end residues are part of each CDR3. A D gene is named only where the DNA matches it firmly. The listing skips clone size in some rows; elsewhere it reads once, few, many or a size class.

v_call	d_call	j_call	clone_size	cdr3_aa	cdr3_nt
TRBV5-1	TRBD1	TRBJ1-2	.	CASSLQGFNGYTF	TGCGCCAGCAGCTTACAGGGGTTTAATGGCTACACCTTC
TRBV28	TRBD2	TRBJ2-6	once	CASSLLELAGDGGANVLTF	TGTGCCAGCAGTTTATTGGAGCTAGCGGGAGATGGTGGGGCCAACGTCCTGACTTTC
TRBV19	.	TRBJ2-4	.	CASSIGGLDKNIQYF	TGTGCCAGTAGTATAGGAGGGCTGGACAAAAACATTCAGTACTTC
TRBV3-1/TRBV3-2	.	TRBJ1-6	once	CASSRAGSDSPLHF	TGTGCCAGCAGCCGGGCAGGGTCCGATTCACCCCTCCACTTT
TRBV7-9	.	TRBJ2-7	once	CASSFGQAVHEQYF	TGTGCCAGCAGCTTTGGGCAGGCTGTCCACGAGCAGTACTTC
TRBV19	.	TRBJ1-2	.	CASSPLQSYGYTF	TGTGCCAGTAGTCCCTTACAGAGCTATGGCTACACCTTC
TRBV27	TRBD1	TRBJ2-7	.	CASSPGGPYEQYF	TGTGCCAGCAGTCCAGGGGGCCCGTACGAGCAGTACTTC
TRBV27	.	TRBJ2-1	.	CASSLSQHRANEQFF	TGTGCCAGCAGTTTATCGCAACACAGGGCTAATGAGCAGTTCTTC
TRBV5-4	.	TRBJ2-2	.	CASSLDPTRAGELFF	TGTGCCAGCAGCTTGGACCCAACGAGGGCCGGGGAGCTGTTTTTT
TRBV7-9	TRBD2	TRBJ2-1	.	CASSLGASGGSSYNEQFF	TGTGCCAGCAGCTTAGGAGCGTCGGGAGGGAGCTCCTACAATGAGCAGTTCTTC
TRBV19	TRBD1	TRBJ1-4	.	CASSSSDRESKDEKLFF	TGTGCCAGTAGTTCTTCGGACAGGGAGTCTAAAGATGAAAAACTGTTTTTT
TRBV21-1	.	TRBJ2-1	.	CASSNPEWEGYNEQFF	TGTGCCAGCAGCAACCCCGAGTGGGAGGGTTACAATGAGCAGTTCTTC
TRBV4-1	.	TRBJ1-3	.	CASETGRMGGEGIAGNTIYF	TGCGCCAGCGAAACCGGGAGGATGGGGGGCGAGGGAATCGCCGGAAACACCATATATTTT
TRBV18	.	TRBJ1-6	.	CASSRDGNSPLHF	TGTGCCAGCTCGCGGGACGGGAATTCACCCCTCCACTTT
TRBV19	TRBD1	TRBJ2-7	few	CASRAGQGAYEQYF	TGTGCCAGTAGGGCGGGACAGGGTGCCTACGAGCAGTACTTC
TRBV10-1	.	TRBJ2-7	few	CASSESGIREQYF	TGCGCCAGCAGTGAATCCGGGATCCGCGAGCAGTACTTC
TRBV14	.	TRBJ2-1	.	CASSQVAGIRSYNEQFF	TGTGCCAGCAGCCAAGTGGCAGGGATTAGGTCCTACAATGAGCAGTTCTTC
TRBV14	.	TRBJ1-3	.	CASSQPQESGNTIYF	TGTGCCAGCAGCCAACCACAGGAGTCAGGAAACACCATATATTTT
TRBV9	.	TRBJ2-3	.	CASSVRGLGTDTQYF	TGTGCCAGCAGCGTACGGGGGTTGGGCACAGATACGCAGTATTTT
TRBV6-5	.	TRBJ1-3	.	CASRRRQSSGNTIYF	TGTGCCAGCAGGAGGAGGCAGAGCTCTGGAAACACCATATATTTT
TRBV27	.	TRBJ2-5	.	CASSLSGPGTAGETQYF	TGTGCCAGCAGTTTATCCGGCCCGGGGACAGCGGGAGAGACCCAGTACTTC
TRBV7-2	.	TRBJ2-7	many	CASSSNRASYEQYF	TGTGCCAGCAGCTCCAACAGGGCCTCCTACGAGCAGTACTTC
TRBV19	.	TRBJ1-5	.	CASSDLSSYSNQPQHF	TGTGCCAGTAGTGACTTGAGCTCCTATAGCAATCAGCCCCAGCATTTT
TRBV5-6	TRBD2	TRBJ2-7	.	CASSLPRLAGEAEQYF	TGTGCCAGCAGCCTCCCCAGACTAGCGGGAGAAGCCGAGCAGTACTTC
TRBV21-1	.	TRBJ2-1	.	CASSKEDLRECNEQFF	TGTGCCAGCAGCAAAGAGGATTTGCGGGAGTGTAATGAGCAGTTCTTC
TRBV5-5	TRBD1	TRBJ1-1	.	CASSPQTGGTEAFF	TGTGCCAGCAGCCCACAGACAGGGGGAACTGAAGCTTTCTTT
TRBV27	TRBD1	TRBJ2-7	.	CASRSDRVDEQYF	TGTGCCAGCAGGTCAGACAGGGTTGACGAGCAGTACTTC
TRBV27	.	TRBJ2-1	.	CASSSGTVGGNEQFF	TGTGCCAGCAGTTCAGGGACAGTAGGGGGGAATGAGCAGTTCTTC
TRBV5-1	.	TRBJ1-1	once	CASSLYIESNTEAFF	TGCGCCAGCAGCTTGTATATAGAGTCGAACACTGAAGCTTTCTTT
TRBV5-1	TRBD1	TRBJ1-3	.	CASSLLQGAGNTIYF	TGCGCCAGCAGCTTGTTACAGGGGGCTGGAAACACCATATATTTT
TRBV6-5	TRBD1	TRBJ1-2	.	CASSKGSRGHGYTF	TGTGCCAGTAGTAAGGGGTCCAGGGGGCACGGCTACACCTTC
TRBV28	TRBD2	TRBJ2-7	.	CASSAGTSGRFSYEQYF	TGTGCCAGCAGTGCAGGGACTAGCGGGAGGTTCTCCTACGAGCAGTACTTC
TRBV5-4	.	TRBJ2-3	once	CASSLRFNTQYF	TGTGCCAGCAGCCTGAGATTTAATACGCAGTATTTT
TRBV7-2	.	TRBJ2-1	.	CASSLAGAVRGLFVVF	TGTGCCAGCAGCTTAGCGGGGGCCGTACGGGGCCTTTTTGTCGTCTTC
TRBV6-1	.	TRBJ2-1	.	CASSETQSYNEQFF	TGTGCCAGCAGTGAAACGCAGTCCTACAATGAGCAGTTCTTC
TRBV5-1	TRBD1	TRBJ2-5	few	CASSTGQGRETQYF	TGCGCCAGCAGCACGGGACAGGGGCGAGAGACCCAGTACTTC